This TCR beta chain is from a study of cytomegalovirus exposure and HLA in healthy donors. Study-level background: Among 150 million to 200 million T cells, an earlier analysis found 117 million unique TCR beta sequences.

Notes on the study in general: An analysis that came later showed most CMV-associated TCR beta chains appearing HLA-restricted. A highly shared variant cluster was judged a likely technical artifact.

The CDR3 spans 15 residues. J was trimmed by 5 bases and V by 4 bases; bases with no gene match: 8. The germline CDR1 and CDR2 sequences are SGHTA and FQGNSA. PCR employed 60 Vbeta and 13 Jbeta primers. Some clones are missing from TCRdb's copy, which holds only in-frame ones; the method was immunoSEQ multiplex PCR. The profile shows over 200,000 clones, around 80% of them singletons. To note about this clone: Its target is not known.

The chain recombines TRBV7-2 with TRBJ2-5; TRBD2 matches at 9 bases. The sequence came from a woman aged 55-69 years in good health and CMV-seropositive. The sequenced material came from PBMCs. The CDR3 sequence is CASSSSGTGVETQYF. Here the CDR3 DNA reads TGTGCCAGCAGCTCTAGCGGGACTGGTGTTGAGACCCAGTACTTC.